This TCR beta chain was retrieved from a study of blood T cells in healthy people across ages. Trimming removed 6 bases from V and 0 bases from J, with 6 bases in between. CDR1 is DFQATT and CDR2 is SNEGSKA in the germline V gene (reference sequence). The CDR3 totals 13 residues. For this clonotype: Its antigen is not identified.

Study findings and constraints: Estimates drawn from one million T cells were deemed to understate diversity.

Peripheral blood from each donor was collected in a volume of ten milliliters. Primers used in a second PCR of about 7 to 12 cycles were a sample-barcoded 5' primer and a J-beta primer mix. Each cDNA molecule received a tag from a template-switch adaptor that had 12 random nucleotides. TCRdb reanalysed the 5' RACE reads using MiXCR and keeps one entry per CDR3 protein. The repertoire holds about 400,000 distinct CDR3 sequences, with more than 45% as singletons. The sample taken for sequencing was blood. This sequence joins TRBV20-1 and TRBJ1-6, with D hard to call. This receptor was obtained from a man aged 55 to 70 in good health. CDR3 DNA: TGCAGTGCCCGGAGCTCCTATAATTCACCCCTCCACTTT. Translating it yields CSARSSYNSPLHF.